The following is a TCR beta chain sequence with its context. It has no known antigen specificity. Base qualities are not at hand, and no much larger clone is one base apart. This specimen comes from a study of CD8 T cells in ankylosing spondylitis (dated by TCRdb to about 2017). Notes on the research overall: To find TCR variants linked to disease, the study profiled T cell receptor beta repertoires in ankylosing spondylitis patients and healthy donors. In total, the full study cohort was made up of nearly 110 healthy donors and approximately 24 ankylosing spondylitis patients. Peripheral blood samples were taken, and synovial fluid was additionally collected from ankylosing spondylitis patients. Beyond this particular receptor, the publication reports: Blood from ankylosing spondylitis patients appeared to be characterized by a TCR beta motif composed of under 10 highly homologous amino acid variants. Some of the motif variants had been reported before in the synovial fluid and blood of reactive arthritis patients, a finding that suggests common disease-initiation mechanisms. The disease-linked clones were reported as significantly enriched in matched synovial fluid samples from ankylosing spondylitis patients. In peripheral blood, the disease-linked clones were found at relatively low frequencies and had a CD8+ phenotype.

The reads were generated on an Illumina HiSeq 2500. Quantitative 5'-RACE with molecular barcodes was used to prepare TCR beta libraries. Turning to the authors' computational methods: Disease-linked TCR variants were identified with a new computational method built on a probabilistic model of VDJ rearrangement. The raw public data were reprocessed by TCRdb itself: fastp quality trimming at Q25, MiXCR clonotype calling, in-frame beta chains only. Duplicate CDR3 protein sequences are folded into a single record with the most common DNA and genes. It is TCRdb's table, rather than the study itself, that gives the V and J calls and clone size. The sample yields over 400,000 distinct CDR3 sequences; roughly 26% were counted once. Together, the top ten hold 0.89% of the sample. Trimming accounts for 4 bases at V and 8 bases at J, while the number of junction bases matched to no gene is 1. Spanning cysteine to phenylalanine, the CDR3 consists of 13 amino acids. The only DNA kept is the CDR3, 39 bases in frame from the first base. The germline V gene sets CDR1 to SGHNT and CDR2 to YENEEA.

The rearranged chain carries TRBV11-3 and TRBJ2-1; 11 nucleotides in the junction match TRBD1. The sample consisted of blood, either unsorted or a sorted T cell fraction (not recorded which). The clonotype comes from a male donor with ankylosing spondylitis. The CDR3 protein: CASSWTGGDEQFF. The nucleotide sequence is given as TGTGCCAGCAGCTGGACAGGGGGCGATGAGCAGTTCTTC.